This TCR beta chain was sequenced during a study of blood T cell repertoires in COVID-19. Germline CDR1 is SGHNT and CDR2 is YENEEA. The CDR3 extends over 14 amino acids. The V and J ends lost 6 bases and 2 bases respectively, with 12 bases between them. This clone appeared a single time. Some clones are missing from TCRdb's copy, which holds only in-frame ones; the method was immunoSEQ multiplex PCR. The sample carries roughly 60,000 clones, about 79% recorded once. The sequence came from a woman aged 60 to 75 with acute or convalescent COVID-19. This chain joins TRBV11-3 and TRBJ2-3, with a tentative D call TRBD1 (6 bases). Sequencing used peripheral blood. Written as DNA, the CDR3 is TGTGCCAGCAGTCAGACAGGTGCCACAGATACGCAGTATTTT. Protein product: CASSQTGATDTQYF.